This passage covers 30 T cell receptor beta chains from one sample sequenced in a study of human T cells and chemical hapten exposure. TCRdb reprocessed the RACE reads via MiXCR and lists one record per CDR3 protein. In the table there are around 99,000 distinct CDR3 sequences, around 10% of which are singletons. Time point: patch test 2, 6 weeks after DPC sensitization. Specified treatment: therapeutic diphenylcyclopropenone sensitization with weekly scalp DPC. Sequencing used whole blood, obtained in connection with sensitization to the hapten diphenylcyclopropenone (DPC). Receptors were obtained from a man aged 35-49 years with alopecia areata. Some clones in this sample may be carry-over from other donors' samples.

This rearrangement joins TRBV14 to TRBJ2-3; 11 bases map to TRBD2. V lost 2 bases, J lost 4 bases, and 20 bases stayed unmatched. CDR1 and CDR2 from the germline V gene are SGHDN and FVKESK. This CDR3 has 21 residues. CDR3 in amino acids: CASSQTSGRLTSGKDPDTQYF. DNA for the CDR3: TGTGCCAGCAGCCAAACCTCTGGACGGTTGACTAGCGGGAAAGACCCAGATACGCAGTATTTT. Supplemented by reference TRBV14 and TRBJ2-3, the full variable domain reads EAGVTQFPSHSVIEKGQTVTLRCDPISGHDNLYWYRRVMGKEIKFLLHFVKESKQDESGMPNNRFLAERTGGTYSTLKVQPAELEDSGVYFCASSQTSGRLTSGKDPDTQYFGPGTRLTVL.

There are a few counts of this clonotype. The V gene is TRBV28, the J gene TRBJ1-3; TRBD1 aligns across 9 bases. Germline loops: CDR1 MDHEN, CDR2 SYDVKM. V gave up 3 bases and J gave up 0 bases; unmatched junction bases: 6. The CDR3 spans 17 residues. CDR3 loop: CASSFFTGGVSGNTIYF. The CDR3 DNA is TGTGCCAGCAGTTTCTTTACAGGGGGCGTCTCTGGAAACACCATATATTTT.

The chain is built from TRBV10-3 and TRBJ2-3; 7 nucleotides match TRBD1. The trim removed 5 bases at V and 0 bases at J, leaving 5 bases unmatched. CDR3 length: 15 amino acids. CDR1 is ENHRY, CDR2 SYGVKD, per germline. The CDR3 DNA sequence: TGTGCCATCAGTTTTGAGGGGGCTAGCACAGATACGCAGTATTTT. Translating it yields CAISFEGASTDTQYF.

This clonotype was recorded many times. The chain recombines TRBV6-2 or TRBV6-3 with TRBJ2-2; D gene unclear. The CDR3 runs to 12 residues. Germline loops: CDR1 MNHEY, CDR2 SVGEGT. V was cut by 3 bases and J by 7 bases, with 6 bases left in between. Written as DNA, the CDR3 is TGTGCCAGCAGTTATGAGAGCGGGGAGCTGTTTTTT. Translation: CASSYESGELFF.

The chain has TRBV6-2 or TRBV6-3 and TRBJ2-2, with TRBD2 matching over 14 bases. Trimming cost V 5 bases and J 6 bases; bases outside gene matches: 5. The CDR3 runs 16 residues. From germline, CDR1 is MNHEY and CDR2 SVGEGT. In DNA form, the CDR3 reads TGTGCCAGCAGTCACCGACTAGCGGGAGGGCCCGGGGAGCTGTTTTTT. It is translated as CASSHRLAGGPGELFF.

This clonotype was recorded a few times. The CDR3: CSVQQGNQPQHF. The CDR3 region has the DNA TGCAGCGTTCAACAGGGGAATCAGCCCCAGCATTTT. The chain carries TRBV29-1 and TRBJ1-5; TRBD1 agrees at 7 bases. CDR3 length: 12 amino acids. Germline CDR1 SQVTM, CDR2 ANQGSEA. Trimming cost V 5 bases and J 4 bases; bases outside gene matches: 2.

The chain couples TRBV28 to TRBJ2-5; 7 nucleotides agree with TRBD1. With V trimmed by 4 bases and J by 2 bases, 4 bases remained unmatched. The germline gives CDR1 MDHEN, CDR2 SYDVKM. CDR3 length: 14 residues. The CDR3, as DNA: TGTGCCAGCAGTTCGGGACAGATTCAAGAGACCCAGTACTTC. Translated: CASSSGQIQETQYF.

In its sample, this clonotype was seen many times. The genes are TRBV20-1 and TRBJ2-7, with TRBD2 matching over 11 bases. Germline CDR1 reads DFQATT; CDR2 reads SNEGSKA (reference sequence). This CDR3 region has 15 residues. With V trimmed by 4 bases and J by 4 bases, 9 bases remained unmatched. DNA of the CDR3: TGCAGTGCTATATCCGGGACTAGCGGAGGGTACGAGCAGTACTTC. It yields the protein CSAISGTSGGYEQYF.

The V and J genes are TRBV28 and TRBJ2-5; 8 bases align to TRBD2. Trimming removed 2 bases from V and 3 bases from J; junction bases left unmatched: 8. Germline V CDR1 and CDR2: MDHEN, SYDVKM. The CDR3 has 16 amino acids. CDR3 sequence (DNA): TGTGCCAGCAGTTTACTAGTTACTAGCGGAAAAGAGACCCAGTACTTC. Encoded protein: CASSLLVTSGKETQYF. Full variable domain (remainder filled in from reference TRBV28 and TRBJ2-5): DVKVTQSSRYLVKRTGEKVFLECVQDMDHENMFWYRQDPGLGLRLIYFSYDVKMKEKGDIPEGYSVSREKKERFSLILESASTNQTSMYLCASSLLVTSGKETQYFGPGTRLLVL.

The CDR3 nucleotides read TGTGCCAGCAGCTTGGGTTACCGGACTAGCGGCTCCTACGAGCAGTACTTC. Amino acids: CASSLGYRTSGSYEQYF. The chain couples TRBV5-5 to TRBJ2-7; 10 nucleotides match TRBD2. The CDR3 runs to 17 residues. V dropped 0 bases and J dropped 0; count of bases not matched to a gene: 6. Germline V CDR1 and CDR2: SGHKS, YYEKEE (reference sequence).

This clonotype was seen a few times. This chain connects TRBV15 to TRBJ1-3; D gene uncertain. This CDR3 has 16 residues. Between the trimmed V and J ends, which lost 2 bases and 0 bases, there was a span of 11 bases. Germline assignment: CDR1 LNHNV and CDR2 YYDKDF (reference sequence). The CDR3 region is CATSRRTGNSGNTIYF. CDR3 in DNA: TGTGCCACCAGCAGACGGACCGGCAACTCTGGAAACACCATATATTTT.

This clonotype was seen only once. J is TRBJ2-5 and V is TRBV6-5, with D perhaps TRBD1 (5 bases). Germline CDR1 is MNHEY and CDR2 is SVGAGI. The ends were cut back, 2 bases at V and 9 bases at J, with 7 bases in the middle. This CDR3 is 11 amino acids long. The CDR3 region is CASSYQGAQYF. In DNA form, the CDR3 reads TGTGCCAGCAGTTACCAGGGCGCCCAGTACTTC.

J is TRBJ1-1 and V is TRBV19, with TRBD1 matching 7 bases. V trimming: 5 bases; J trimming: 4 bases; junction bases outside the gene matches: 7. CDR1 and CDR2 (germline): LNHDA, SQIVND (reference sequence). This CDR3 is 14 amino acids long. This CDR3 is CASSSQTGVTEAFF. CDR3 coding DNA: TGTGCCAGTAGTTCCCAAACAGGGGTCACTGAAGCTTTCTTT.

The sample holds a few counts of this clonotype. V gene TRBV12-3 or TRBV12-4 combines with J gene TRBJ2-2; D is unclear. V lost 4 bases to trimming and J lost 1 base, with 4 bases between them. The CDR3 is 13 amino acids. This chain's CDR3 is CASSSENTGELFF. In DNA, the CDR3 is TGTGCCAGCAGTTCAGAGAACACCGGGGAGCTGTTTTTT.

This clonotype showed up just a few times. The rearrangement links TRBV7-2 to TRBJ2-4, with D possibly TRBD1 on 6 matching bases. Germline CDR1 is SGHTA and CDR2 is FQGNSA. This CDR3 is 14 amino acids long. The V gene lost 5 bases and the J gene lost 3 bases, with 11 bases spanning the gap. CDR3 protein: CASSPQGHKNIQYF. CDR3 DNA sequence: TGTGCCAGCAGCCCGCAGGGGCACAAAAACATTCAGTACTTC.

This clonotype was seen a few times. The genes are TRBV18 and TRBJ2-7; 7 bases align to TRBD2. Per germline, CDR1 KGHSH and CDR2 LQKENI. The CDR3 covers 15 residues. Trimming removed 3 bases from V and 4 bases from J; junction bases left unmatched: 9. CDR3 nucleotide sequence: TGTGCCAGCTCACCGATGGAGGGCGGGAGATACGAGCAGTACGTC. This encodes CASSPMEGGRYEQYV.

The rearrangement links TRBV19 to TRBJ1-1, with D possibly being TRBD1 (5 bases). The length of the CDR3 is 15 residues. Germline CDR1 LNHDA, CDR2 SQIVND (reference sequence). The V end lost 5 bases, the J end lost 0 bases, and 13 bases lay between the germline ends. In DNA, the CDR3 is TGTGCCAGTAGTCCCCAGGGAACTATGAACACTGAAGCTTTCTTT. It yields the protein CASSPQGTMNTEAFF.

The table lists this clonotype with a few counts. This sequence joins TRBV20-1 and TRBJ2-5; maybe TRBD2 (5 bases). The CDR3 has 14 amino acids. V lost 1 base and J 5 bases, leaving 14 bases between the germline ends. Germline CDR1 DFQATT, CDR2 SNEGSKA (reference sequence). The DNA of the CDR3 is TGCAGTGCTAGAGTTGGGTCGGGAAAGGAGACCCAGTACTTC. This sequence encodes CSARVGSGKETQYF.

The gene calls are TRBV13 and TRBJ2-2, with D possibly being TRBD2 (6 bases). The CDR3 has 16 amino acids. Trimming pared 3 bases from V and 0 bases from J, leaving 11 bases between. Germline CDR1 is PRHDT and CDR2 is FYEKMQ (reference sequence). The CDR3 bases are TGTGCCAGCAGCTTTTGGCGGGAATCGAACACCGGGGAGCTGTTTTTT. Translating gives CASSFWRESNTGELFF.

Only a few counts were recorded for this clonotype. The rearrangement uses TRBV5-1 and TRBJ2-1; D might be TRBD2 (6 bases). The germline V and J ends were trimmed by 2 bases and 8 bases, with 17 bases remaining between them. The CDR3 covers 15 residues. Germline V lookup: CDR1 SGHRS, CDR2 YFSETQ. CDR3: CASSLTGAPHHEQFF. As DNA, the CDR3 is TGCGCCAGCAGCTTAACGGGAGCCCCCCACCATGAGCAGTTCTTC.

This clonotype was counted a few times. The rearrangement joins TRBV4-3 to TRBJ1-3; D unclear. The V end lost 3 bases, the J end lost 4 bases, and 13 bases lay between the germline ends. Germline CDR1 reads LGHNA; CDR2 reads YSLEER. This CDR3 has 15 residues. CDR3 in amino acids: CASSQLISLGNTIYF. The CDR3 bases are TGCGCCAGCAGCCAGTTAATATCTCTAGGAAACACCATATATTTT.

This clonotype was recorded many times. V usage is TRBV24-1 and J usage is TRBJ2-4; D is unclear. Trimming took 0 bases from V and 7 from J, leaving 0 bases between them. There are 11 residues in the CDR3. Germline V CDR1 and CDR2: KGHDR, SFDVKD. The CDR3 sequence is CATSDLNIQYF. DNA for the CDR3: TGTGCCACCAGTGATTTGAACATTCAGTACTTC.

About this clonotype itself: A read error may account for a junction end that differs from germline. The gene calls are TRBV27 and TRBJ1-1; D gene ambiguous. The CDR3 has 13 amino acids. Germline CDR1 reads MNHEY; CDR2 reads SMNVEV (reference sequence). The CDR3 DNA reads TGTGCCAGCAGTTGGTCACCCCACACTGAAGTTTTCTTT. It encodes CASSWSPHTEVFF.

The rearrangement links TRBV2 to TRBJ2-3; no definite D call. Trimming cost V 2 bases and J 5 bases, with 14 bases left between them. CDR1 and CDR2 (germline): SNHLY, FYNNEI. The CDR3 runs 15 residues. The CDR3 nucleotides read TGTGCCAGCAGTGAAAGGCAGCAATGGAGAGATACGCAGTATTTT. It specifies CASSERQQWRDTQYF.

This clonotype came up a few times. V usage is TRBV6-6 and J usage is TRBJ1-1; D unresolved. V lost 7 bases to trimming and J lost 5 bases, with 8 bases between them. Germline CDR1 and CDR2: MNHNY and SVGAGI (reference sequence). CDR3 length: 11 amino acids. In nucleotides, the CDR3 is TGTGCCAGCACCTCGCCGACTGAAGCTTTCTTT. Protein sequence: CASTSPTEAFF.

The rearrangement uses TRBV7-9 and TRBJ1-1; D gene ambiguous. Germline V gives CDR1 SEHNR, CDR2 FQNEAQ (reference sequence). Trimming left V 5 bases short and J 1 base short, with 11 bases between. The CDR3 sequence is 14 residues long. The CDR3 is CASSPLLENTEAFF. Written as DNA, the CDR3 is TGTGCCAGCAGCCCCCTGCTGGAGAACACTGAAGCTTTCTTT.

This clonotype came up many times. V is TRBV5-4 and J is TRBJ2-3; no firm D call. The CDR3 totals 12 residues. V was clipped by 0 bases and J by 7 bases, with 6 bases between them. Germline V CDR1 and CDR2: SGHNT, YYREEE (reference sequence). In nucleotides, the CDR3 is TGTGCCAGCAGCTTGGACTCCTATACGCAGTATTTT. It yields the protein CASSLDSYTQYF. Variable domain in full (rest from reference TRBV5-4 and TRBJ2-3): ETGVTQSPTHLIKTRGQQVTLRCSSQSGHNTVSWYQQALGQGPQFIFQYYREEENGRGNFPPRFSGLQFPNYSSELNVNALELDDSALYLCASSLDSYTQYFGPGTRLTVL.

The chain links TRBV12-3 or TRBV12-4 to TRBJ2-1, with TRBD2 as a possible D gene (6 bases). Trimming removed 9 bases at V and 0 bases at J, with 15 bases between. This CDR3 spans 15 amino acids. CDR3: CASSVGAGSYNEQFF. In DNA, the CDR3 is TGTGCCAGTTCAGTCGGAGCGGGCTCCTACAATGAGCAGTTCTTC.

This sequence joins TRBV6-2 or TRBV6-3 and TRBJ2-6; weak D call: TRBD2 (5 bases). Deletions cut 5 bases from V and 0 bases from J, with 17 bases between. Germline CDR1 is MNHEY and CDR2 is SVGEGT. The CDR3 runs 18 residues. CDR3 in DNA: TGTGCCAGCAGTATGCGGGCCAGGTCCACCTCTGGGGCCAACGTCCTGACTTTC. Protein sequence: CASSMRARSTSGANVLTF.

Note on this clonotype: A read error may produce the germline difference seen at one junction end. The chain employs TRBV7-7 and TRBJ2-3; TRBD2 matches 14 bases. CDR1 and CDR2 (germline): SSHAT, FNYEAQ (reference sequence). This CDR3 contains 18 residues. In nucleotides, the CDR3 is TGTGCTAGCACCTCACCGGGACTAGCGGGAGATACCACAGATACGCAGTATTTT. It yields the protein CASTSPGLAGDTTDTQYF.